Below, one T cell receptor beta chain is given with its context. The antigen is undetermined. Germline CDR1 reads MNHNS; CDR2 reads SASEGT. Trimming pared 8 bases from V and 8 bases from J, leaving 12 bases between. The CDR3 has 12 amino acids. Primers included in the PCR were 60 Vbeta and 13 Jbeta primers. Sequencing used immunoSEQ multiplex PCR; TCRdb keeps in-frame clones, though not all of them. The top ten hold roughly 6% of the sample, which has under 250,000 clones, roughly 82% seen once. This sample was included in a study of cytomegalovirus exposure and HLA in healthy donors. Overall study: HLA-typed donors were the source of approximately 86 million unique TCRs held in an early data release. Whole-study findings and limits: The study found most TCR sequences rare, yet found some public TCRs in many donors.

This clonotype originated in a man in his forties or fifties in good health and CMV-seropositive. The chain couples TRBV6-1 to TRBJ1-4; TRBD1 might be the D (5 bases). The sequenced sample consisted of PBMCs. CDR3 region: CASLKGAEKLFF. CDR3 in DNA: TGTGCCAGCCTGAAAGGGGCCGAAAAACTGTTTTTT.